This T cell receptor (beta chain) was identified in a study of blood T cell repertoires in COVID-19. The overall study: There were acute and convalescent COVID-19 samples, and they came from the United States, Italy and Spain. Nucleic acid was either cDNA or gDNA, and it came from T cells, B-cell-depleted T cells, or PBMCs.

Study processing details: Researchers report that nucleated cell counts were estimated from reference gene primer amplification. Method: immunoSEQ multiplex PCR; TCRdb's copy keeps in-frame clones and lacks some. From that table come the V and J calls and clone size; the DNA was used to work out D and trimming. This sample yields about 190,000 clones, of which more than 80% are seen a single time; approximately 0.5% belongs to the top ten. V was cut by 4 bases and J by 8 bases, with 10 bases left in between. The CDR3 sequence is 13 residues long. The V gene's germline CDR1 is SGHRS and CDR2 YFSETQ. The J gene is TRBJ1-6, the V gene TRBV5-1; D gene uncertain. The material sequenced was peripheral blood. The source of this sequence is a man in his forties or fifties with acute or convalescent COVID-19. CDR3 sequence (DNA): TGCGCCAGCAGCCTCGGGGTGTATTCACCCCTCCACTTT. Translating it yields CASSLGVYSPLHF. Drawing the rest from reference TRBV5-1 and TRBJ1-6, the complete variable domain is KAGVTQTPRYLIKTRGQQVTLSCSPISGHRSVSWYQQTPGQGLQFLFEYFSETQRNKGNFPGRFSGRQFSNSRSEMNVSTLELGDSALYLCASSLGVYSPLHFGNGTRLTVT.